This T cell receptor beta chain derives from a study of cytomegalovirus exposure and HLA in healthy donors. The PCR ran on 60 Vbeta and 13 Jbeta primers. This table comes from immunoSEQ multiplex PCR, and its TCRdb copy is limited to in-frame clones, with some not included. The data contain around 170,000 clones, approximately 84% of them singletons. The V gene's germline CDR1 is SEHNR and CDR2 FQNEAQ (reference sequence). V shed 3 bases and J shed 5 bases, with 17 bases lying between them. CDR3 length: 15 amino acids. This clone was detected only a few times. What it recognizes is unknown. The study, taken as a whole, reports: A later analysis linked a missense DCLRE1C variant to TCR beta V- and J-gene trimming. Available immune exposure information covered CMV serostatus only. Cytomegalovirus-associated status was assigned to about 160 TCR beta chains.

This TCR was recovered from a woman aged 50 to 60 in good health and CMV-seropositive. V is TRBV7-9 and J is TRBJ2-7; D is unclear. Sample: PBMCs. CDR3 bases: TGTGCCAGCAGCTTTACGAGCGTCCCAGAGGACGAGCAGTACTTC. Amino acids: CASSFTSVPEDEQYF. Full variable domain (outside the CDR3, taken from reference TRBV7-9 and TRBJ2-7): DTGVSQNPRHKITKRGQNVTFRCDPISEHNRLYWYRQTLGQGPEFLTYFQNEAQLEKSRLLSDRFSAERPKGSFSTLEIQRTEQGDSAMYLCASSFTSVPEDEQYFGPGTRLTVT.